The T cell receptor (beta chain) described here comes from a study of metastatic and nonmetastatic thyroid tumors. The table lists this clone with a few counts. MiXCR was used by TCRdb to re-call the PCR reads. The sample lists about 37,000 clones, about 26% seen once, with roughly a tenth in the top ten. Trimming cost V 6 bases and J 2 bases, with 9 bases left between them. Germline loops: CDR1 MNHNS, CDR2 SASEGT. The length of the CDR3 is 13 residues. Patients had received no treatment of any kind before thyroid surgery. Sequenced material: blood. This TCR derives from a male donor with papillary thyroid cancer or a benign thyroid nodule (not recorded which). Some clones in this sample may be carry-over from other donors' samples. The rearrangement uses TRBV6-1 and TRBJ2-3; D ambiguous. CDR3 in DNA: TGTGCCAGCAGCACCCGACCCACAGATACGCAGTATTTT. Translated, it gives CASSTRPTDTQYF.